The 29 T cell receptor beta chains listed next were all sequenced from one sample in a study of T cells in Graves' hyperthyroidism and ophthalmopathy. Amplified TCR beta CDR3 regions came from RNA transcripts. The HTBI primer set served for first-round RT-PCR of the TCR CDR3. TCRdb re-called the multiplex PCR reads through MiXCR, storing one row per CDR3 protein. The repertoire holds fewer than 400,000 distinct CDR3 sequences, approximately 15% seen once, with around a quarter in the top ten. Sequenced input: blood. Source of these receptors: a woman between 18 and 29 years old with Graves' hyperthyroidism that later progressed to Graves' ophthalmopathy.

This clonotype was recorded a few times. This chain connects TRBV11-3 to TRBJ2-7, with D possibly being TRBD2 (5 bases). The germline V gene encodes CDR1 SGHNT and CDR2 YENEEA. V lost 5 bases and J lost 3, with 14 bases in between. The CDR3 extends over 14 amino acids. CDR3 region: CASSPPGKHYEQYF. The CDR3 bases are TGTGCCAGCAGCCCCCCCGGGAAACACTACGAGCAGTACTTC.

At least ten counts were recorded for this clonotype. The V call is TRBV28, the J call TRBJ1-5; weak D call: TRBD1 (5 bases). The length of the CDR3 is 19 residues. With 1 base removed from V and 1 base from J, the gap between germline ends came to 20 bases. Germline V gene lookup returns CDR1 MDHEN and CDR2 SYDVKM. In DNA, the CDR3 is TGTGCCAGCAGTTTATTAAGGTCGGATAGGGGTTTAAGCAATCAGCCCCAGCATTTT. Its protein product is CASSLLRSDRGLSNQPQHF.

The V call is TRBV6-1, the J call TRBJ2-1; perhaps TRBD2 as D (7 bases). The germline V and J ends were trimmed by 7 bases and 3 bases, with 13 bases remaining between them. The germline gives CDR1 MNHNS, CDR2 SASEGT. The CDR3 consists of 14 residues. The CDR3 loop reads CASTEGGDYNEQFF. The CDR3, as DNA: TGTGCCAGCACGGAAGGGGGGGACTACAATGAGCAGTTCTTC.

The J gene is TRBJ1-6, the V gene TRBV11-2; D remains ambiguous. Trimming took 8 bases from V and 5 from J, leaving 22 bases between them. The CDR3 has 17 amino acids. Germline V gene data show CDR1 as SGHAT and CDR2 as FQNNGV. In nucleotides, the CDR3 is TGTGCCAGCGCCTCGAAACGGGAGGCAGATCATAATTCACCCCTCCACTTT. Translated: CASASKREADHNSPLHF.

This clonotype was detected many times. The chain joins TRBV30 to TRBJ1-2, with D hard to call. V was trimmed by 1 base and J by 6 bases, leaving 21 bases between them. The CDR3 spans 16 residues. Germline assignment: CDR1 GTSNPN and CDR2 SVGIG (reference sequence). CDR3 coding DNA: TGTGCCTGGAGTGAACCTATCCGGGGAGTGGTTGATGGCTACACCTTC. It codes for CAWSEPIRGVVDGYTF.

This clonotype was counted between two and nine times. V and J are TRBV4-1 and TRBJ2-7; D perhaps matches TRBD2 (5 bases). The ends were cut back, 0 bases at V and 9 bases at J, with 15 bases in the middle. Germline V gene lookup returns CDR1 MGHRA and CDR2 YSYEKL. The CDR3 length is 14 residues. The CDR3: CASSQELRAVLQYF. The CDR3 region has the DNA TGCGCCAGCAGCCAAGAACTGAGAGCGGTACTGCAGTACTTC.

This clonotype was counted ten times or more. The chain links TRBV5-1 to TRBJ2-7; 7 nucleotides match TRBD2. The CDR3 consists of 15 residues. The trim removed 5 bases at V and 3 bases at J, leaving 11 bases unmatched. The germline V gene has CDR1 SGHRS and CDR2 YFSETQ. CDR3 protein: CASSLLRAGNYEQYF. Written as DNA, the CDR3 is TGCGCCAGCAGTTTACTACGAGCGGGAAACTACGAGCAGTACTTC.

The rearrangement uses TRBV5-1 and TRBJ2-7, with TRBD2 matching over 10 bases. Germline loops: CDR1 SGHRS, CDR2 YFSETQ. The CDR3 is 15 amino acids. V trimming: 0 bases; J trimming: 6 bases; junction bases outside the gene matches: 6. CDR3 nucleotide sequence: TGCGCCAGCAGCTTGGGCCAGCGGGAGGGCCGCGAGCAGTACTTC. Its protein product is CASSLGQREGREQYF.

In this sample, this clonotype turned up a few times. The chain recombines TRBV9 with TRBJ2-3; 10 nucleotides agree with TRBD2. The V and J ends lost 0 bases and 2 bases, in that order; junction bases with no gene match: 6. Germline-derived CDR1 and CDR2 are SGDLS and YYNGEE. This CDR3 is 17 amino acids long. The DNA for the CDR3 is TGTGCCAGCAGCGTAGATCTAGCGGGAGCCTACACAGATACGCAGTATTTT. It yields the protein CASSVDLAGAYTDTQYF. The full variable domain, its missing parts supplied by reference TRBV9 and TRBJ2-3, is DSGVTQTPKHLITATGQRVTLRCSPRSGDLSVYWYQQSLDQGLQFLIQYYNGEERAKGNILERFSAQQFPDLHSELNLSSLELGDSALYFCASSVDLAGAYTDTQYFGPGTRLTVL.

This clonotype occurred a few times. As DNA, the CDR3 is TGTGCCAGCAGCTGGGGGGGGACGGGGAACTATGGCTACACCTTC. It specifies CASSWGGTGNYGYTF. This chain uses TRBV5-5 with TRBJ1-2, with TRBD1 as a possible D gene (5 bases). This CDR3 is 15 amino acids long. CDR1 SGHKS and CDR2 YYEKEE come from the germline V gene (reference sequence). Trimming removed 3 bases at V and 2 bases at J, with 14 bases between.

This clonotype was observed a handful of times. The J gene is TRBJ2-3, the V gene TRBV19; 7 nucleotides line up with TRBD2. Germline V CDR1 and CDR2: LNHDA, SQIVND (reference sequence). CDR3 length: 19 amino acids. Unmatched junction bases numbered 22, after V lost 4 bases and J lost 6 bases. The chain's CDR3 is CASSTRTTGTTTIGDTQYF. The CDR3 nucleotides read TGTGCCAGTAGTACGAGAACAACCGGGACTACCACCATCGGGGATACGCAGTATTTT.

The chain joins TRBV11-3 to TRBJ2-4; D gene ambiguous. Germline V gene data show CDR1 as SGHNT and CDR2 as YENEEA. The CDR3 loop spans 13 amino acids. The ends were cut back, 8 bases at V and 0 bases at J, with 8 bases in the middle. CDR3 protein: CASFGIAKNIQYF. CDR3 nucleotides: TGTGCCAGCTTTGGAATAGCCAAAAACATTCAGTACTTC.

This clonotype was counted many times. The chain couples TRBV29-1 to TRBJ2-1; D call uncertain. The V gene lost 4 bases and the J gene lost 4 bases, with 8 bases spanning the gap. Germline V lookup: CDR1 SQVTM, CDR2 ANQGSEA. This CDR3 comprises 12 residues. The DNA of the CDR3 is TGCAGCGTTGGTCCAGTGTACAATGAGCAGTTCTTC. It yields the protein CSVGPVYNEQFF.

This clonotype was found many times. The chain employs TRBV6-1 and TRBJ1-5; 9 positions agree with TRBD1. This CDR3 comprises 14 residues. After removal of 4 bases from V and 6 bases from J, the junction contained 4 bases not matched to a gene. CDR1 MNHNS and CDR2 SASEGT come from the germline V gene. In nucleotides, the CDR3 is TGTGCCAGCAGTGGGGGGACAGGGTTTCAGCCCCAGCATTTT. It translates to CASSGGTGFQPQHF.

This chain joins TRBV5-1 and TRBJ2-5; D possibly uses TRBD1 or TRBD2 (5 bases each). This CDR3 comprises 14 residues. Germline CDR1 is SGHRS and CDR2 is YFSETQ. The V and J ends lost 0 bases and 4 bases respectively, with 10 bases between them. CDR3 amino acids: CASSLARGRETQYF. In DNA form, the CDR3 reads TGCGCCAGCAGCTTGGCCCGGGGCCGAGAGACCCAGTACTTC.

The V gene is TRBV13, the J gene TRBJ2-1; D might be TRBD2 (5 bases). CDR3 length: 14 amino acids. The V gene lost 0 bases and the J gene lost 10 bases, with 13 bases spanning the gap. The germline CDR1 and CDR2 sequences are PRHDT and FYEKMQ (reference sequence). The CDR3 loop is CASSLGPGIGEQFF. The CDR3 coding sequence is TGTGCCAGCAGCTTAGGCCCGGGGATAGGGGAGCAGTTCTTC.

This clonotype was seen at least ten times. CDR3 sequence: CASSPGAGATGELFF. CDR3 DNA: TGCGCCAGCAGCCCCGGAGCTGGAGCCACCGGGGAGCTGTTTTTT. This chain links TRBV5-1 with TRBJ2-2; D unresolved. The CDR3 length is 15 residues. Trimming pared 4 bases from V and 4 bases from J, leaving 14 bases between. Germline assignment: CDR1 SGHRS and CDR2 YFSETQ.

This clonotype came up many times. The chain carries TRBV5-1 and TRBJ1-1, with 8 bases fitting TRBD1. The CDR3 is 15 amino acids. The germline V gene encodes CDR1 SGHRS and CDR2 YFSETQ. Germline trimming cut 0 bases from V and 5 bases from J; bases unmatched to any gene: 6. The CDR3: CASSLEQGARTEAFF. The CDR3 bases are TGCGCCAGCAGCTTGGAGCAGGGGGCGCGTACTGAAGCTTTCTTT. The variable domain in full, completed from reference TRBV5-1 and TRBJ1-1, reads KAGVTQTPRYLIKTRGQQVTLSCSPISGHRSVSWYQQTPGQGLQFLFEYFSETQRNKGNFPGRFSGRQFSNSRSEMNVSTLELGDSALYLCASSLEQGARTEAFFGQGTRLTVV.

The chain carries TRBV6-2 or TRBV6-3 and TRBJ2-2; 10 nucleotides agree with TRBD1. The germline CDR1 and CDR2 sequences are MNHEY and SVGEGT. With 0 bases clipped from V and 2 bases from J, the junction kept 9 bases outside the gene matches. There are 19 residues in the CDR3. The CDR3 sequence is CASSYSGTGEDRNTGELFF. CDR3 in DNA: TGTGCCAGCAGTTACTCGGGGACAGGGGAGGATCGTAACACCGGGGAGCTGTTTTTT.

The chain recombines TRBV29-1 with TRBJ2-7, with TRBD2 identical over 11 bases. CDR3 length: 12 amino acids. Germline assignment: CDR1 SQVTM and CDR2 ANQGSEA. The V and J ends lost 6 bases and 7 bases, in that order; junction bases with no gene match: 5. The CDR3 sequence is CSVTSGSGEQYF. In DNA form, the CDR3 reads TGCAGCGTCACTAGCGGGAGCGGGGAGCAGTACTTC.

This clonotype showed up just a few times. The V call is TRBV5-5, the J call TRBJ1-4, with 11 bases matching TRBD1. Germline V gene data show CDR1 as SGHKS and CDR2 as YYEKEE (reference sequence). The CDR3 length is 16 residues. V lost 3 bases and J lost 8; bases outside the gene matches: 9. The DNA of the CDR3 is TGTGCCAGCAGCTGGAATGGACAGGGGGCGAGAGAAAAACTGTTTTTT. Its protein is CASSWNGQGAREKLFF.

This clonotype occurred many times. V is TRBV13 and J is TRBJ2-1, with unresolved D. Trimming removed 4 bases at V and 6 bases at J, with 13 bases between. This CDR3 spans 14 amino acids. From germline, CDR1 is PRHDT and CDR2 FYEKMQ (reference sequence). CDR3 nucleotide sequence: TGTGCCAGCAGCTCTTGGAACGGGCCCAATGAGCAGTTCTTC. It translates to CASSSWNGPNEQFF.

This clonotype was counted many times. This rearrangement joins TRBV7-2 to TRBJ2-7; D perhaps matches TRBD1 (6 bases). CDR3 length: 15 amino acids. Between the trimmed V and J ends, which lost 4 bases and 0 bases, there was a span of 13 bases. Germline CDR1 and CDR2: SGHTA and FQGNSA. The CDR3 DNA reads TGTGCCAGCAGCTCGAGCAGGGGCCACTCCTACGAGCAGTACTTC. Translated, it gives CASSSSRGHSYEQYF.

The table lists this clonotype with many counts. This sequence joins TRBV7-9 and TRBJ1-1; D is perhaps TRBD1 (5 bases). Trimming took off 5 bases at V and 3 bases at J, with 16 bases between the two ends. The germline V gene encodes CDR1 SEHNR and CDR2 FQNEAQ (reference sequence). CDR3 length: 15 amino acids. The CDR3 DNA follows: TGTGCCAGCAGCCCTTTAGGGGCTGTCTACACTGAAGCTTTCTTT. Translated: CASSPLGAVYTEAFF.

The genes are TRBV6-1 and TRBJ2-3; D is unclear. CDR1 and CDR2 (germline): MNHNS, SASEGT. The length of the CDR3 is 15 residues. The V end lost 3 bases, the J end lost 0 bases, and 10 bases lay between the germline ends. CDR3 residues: CASSEIWPSTDTQYF. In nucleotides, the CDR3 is TGTGCCAGCAGTGAGATCTGGCCCAGCACAGATACGCAGTATTTT.

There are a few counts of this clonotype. The CDR3 region has the DNA TGTGCCATCTTAGGGAGGGGGACTGAAGCTTTCTTT. As protein: CAILGRGTEAFF. The chain has TRBV12-3 or TRBV12-4 and TRBJ1-1; possibly TRBD1 for D (6 bases). Trimming shortened V by 10 bases and J by 5 bases, and 14 bases separated the two germline ends. This CDR3 has 12 residues.

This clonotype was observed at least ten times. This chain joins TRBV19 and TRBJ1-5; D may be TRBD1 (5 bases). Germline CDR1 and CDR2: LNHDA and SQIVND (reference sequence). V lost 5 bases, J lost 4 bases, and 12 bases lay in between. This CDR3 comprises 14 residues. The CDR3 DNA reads TGTGCCAGTAGTCGATGGGCAGGGAATCAGCCCCAGCATTTT. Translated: CASSRWAGNQPQHF.

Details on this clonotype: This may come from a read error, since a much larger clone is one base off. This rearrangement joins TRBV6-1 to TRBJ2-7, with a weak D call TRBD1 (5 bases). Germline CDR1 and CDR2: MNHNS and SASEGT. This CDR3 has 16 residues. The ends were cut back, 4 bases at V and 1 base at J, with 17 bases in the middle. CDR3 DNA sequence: TGTGCCAGCAGTGGCCGCCTGGGGCGGACGTCCTACGAGCAGTACTTC. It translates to CASSGRLGRTSYEQYF.

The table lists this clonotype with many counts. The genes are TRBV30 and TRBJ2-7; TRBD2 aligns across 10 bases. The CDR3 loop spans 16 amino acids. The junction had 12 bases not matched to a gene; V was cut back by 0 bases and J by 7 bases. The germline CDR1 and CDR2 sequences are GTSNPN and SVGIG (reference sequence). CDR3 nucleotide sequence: TGTGCCTGGAGTGTACGTAGCGGGAGGCCTCTGGGGGAGCAGTACTTC. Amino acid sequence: CAWSVRSGRPLGEQYF.